The clone carrying this TCR beta chain occurred many times. Trimming left V 0 bases short and J 6 bases short, with 17 bases between. This CDR3 comprises 15 residues. CDR1 is DFQATT, CDR2 SNEGSKA, per germline (reference sequence). One entry per CDR3 protein results from TCRdb running MiXCR on the RT-PCR reads. The table shows about 700,000 distinct CDR3 sequences, with 13% to 15% occurring only once. The specimen was memory CD4+ T cells from blood. The clonotype was recovered from a female donor in good health, serving as a healthy control. The V gene is TRBV20-1, the J gene TRBJ1-1; weak D call: TRBD1 (5 bases). CDR3 DNA: TGCAGTGCTAGAGATCCCAAGGGGTGGGGCGCTGAAGCTTTCTTT. Translated: CSARDPKGWGAEAFF.